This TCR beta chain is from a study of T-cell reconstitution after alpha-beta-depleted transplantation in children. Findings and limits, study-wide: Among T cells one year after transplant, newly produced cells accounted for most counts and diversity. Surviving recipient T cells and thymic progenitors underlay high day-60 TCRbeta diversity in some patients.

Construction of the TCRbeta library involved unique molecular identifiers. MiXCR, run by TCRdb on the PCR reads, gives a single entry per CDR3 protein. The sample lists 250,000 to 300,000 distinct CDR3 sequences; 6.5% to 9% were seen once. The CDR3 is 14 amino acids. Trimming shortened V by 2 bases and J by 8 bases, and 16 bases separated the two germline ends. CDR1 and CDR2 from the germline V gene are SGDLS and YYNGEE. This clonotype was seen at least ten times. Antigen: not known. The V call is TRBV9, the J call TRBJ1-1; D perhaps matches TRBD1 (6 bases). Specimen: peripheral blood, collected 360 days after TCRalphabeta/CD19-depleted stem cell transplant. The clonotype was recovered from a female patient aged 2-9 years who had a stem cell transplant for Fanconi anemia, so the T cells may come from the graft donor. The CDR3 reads CASSVHTDSPEAFF. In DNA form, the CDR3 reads TGTGCCAGCAGCGTCCACACGGACAGTCCCGAAGCTTTCTTT.